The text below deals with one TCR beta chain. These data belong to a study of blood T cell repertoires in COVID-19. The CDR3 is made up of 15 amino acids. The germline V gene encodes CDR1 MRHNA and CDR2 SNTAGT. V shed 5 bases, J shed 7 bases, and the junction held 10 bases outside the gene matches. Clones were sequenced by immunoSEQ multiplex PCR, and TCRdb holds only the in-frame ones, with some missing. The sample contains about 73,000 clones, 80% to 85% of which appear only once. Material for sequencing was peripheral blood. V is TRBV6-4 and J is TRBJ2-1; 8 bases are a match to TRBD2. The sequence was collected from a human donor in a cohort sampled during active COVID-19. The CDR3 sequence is CASSPSAGGFNEQFF. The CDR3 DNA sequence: TGTGCCAGCAGTCCCAGCGCGGGAGGCTTTAATGAGCAGTTCTTC.